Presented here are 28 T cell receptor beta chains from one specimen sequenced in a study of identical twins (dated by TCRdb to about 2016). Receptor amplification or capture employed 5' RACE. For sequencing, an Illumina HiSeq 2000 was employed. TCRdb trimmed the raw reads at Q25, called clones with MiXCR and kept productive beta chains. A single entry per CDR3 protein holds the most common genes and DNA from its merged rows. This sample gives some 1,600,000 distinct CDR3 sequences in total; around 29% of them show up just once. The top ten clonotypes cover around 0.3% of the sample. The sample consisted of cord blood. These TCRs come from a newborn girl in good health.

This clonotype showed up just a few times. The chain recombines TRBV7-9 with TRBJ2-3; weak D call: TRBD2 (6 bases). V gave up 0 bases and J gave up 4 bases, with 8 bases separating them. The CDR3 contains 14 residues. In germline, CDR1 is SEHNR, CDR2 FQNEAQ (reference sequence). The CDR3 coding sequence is TGTGCCAGCAGCTTAGCGGGGAGGTCAGATACGCAGTATTTT. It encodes CASSLAGRSDTQYF.

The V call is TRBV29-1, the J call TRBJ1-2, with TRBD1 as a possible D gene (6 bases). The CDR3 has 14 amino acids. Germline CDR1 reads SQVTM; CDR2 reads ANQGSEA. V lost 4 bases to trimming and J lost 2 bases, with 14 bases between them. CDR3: CSVGLQGSNYGYTF. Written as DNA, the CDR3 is TGCAGCGTTGGTCTCCAGGGGTCAAACTATGGCTACACCTTC.

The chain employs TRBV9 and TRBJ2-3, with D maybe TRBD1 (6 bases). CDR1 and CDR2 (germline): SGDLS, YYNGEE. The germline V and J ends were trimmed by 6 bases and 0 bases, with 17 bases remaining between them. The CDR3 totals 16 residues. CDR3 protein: CASNPSGTSSTDTQYF. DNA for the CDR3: TGTGCCAGCAACCCCTCGGGGACATCTAGCACAGATACGCAGTATTTT. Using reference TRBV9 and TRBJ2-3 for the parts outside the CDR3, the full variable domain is DSGVTQTPKHLITATGQRVTLRCSPRSGDLSVYWYQQSLDQGLQFLIQYYNGEERAKGNILERFSAQQFPDLHSELNLSSLELGDSALYFCASNPSGTSSTDTQYFGPGTRLTVL.

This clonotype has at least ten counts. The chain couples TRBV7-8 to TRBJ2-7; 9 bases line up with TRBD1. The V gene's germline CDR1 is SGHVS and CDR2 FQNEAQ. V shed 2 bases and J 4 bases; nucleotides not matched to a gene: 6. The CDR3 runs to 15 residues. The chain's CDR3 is CASSLPGQGFYEQYF. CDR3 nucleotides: TGTGCCAGCAGCTTACCGGGACAGGGATTTTACGAGCAGTACTTC.

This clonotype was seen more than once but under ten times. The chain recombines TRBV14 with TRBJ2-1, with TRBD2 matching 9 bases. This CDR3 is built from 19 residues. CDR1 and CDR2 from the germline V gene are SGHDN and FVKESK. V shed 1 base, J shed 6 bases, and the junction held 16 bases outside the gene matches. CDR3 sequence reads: CASSQGGGLAGLLSNEQFF. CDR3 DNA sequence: TGTGCCAGCAGCCAAGGTGGGGGGCTAGCGGGACTTCTCTCCAATGAGCAGTTCTTC.

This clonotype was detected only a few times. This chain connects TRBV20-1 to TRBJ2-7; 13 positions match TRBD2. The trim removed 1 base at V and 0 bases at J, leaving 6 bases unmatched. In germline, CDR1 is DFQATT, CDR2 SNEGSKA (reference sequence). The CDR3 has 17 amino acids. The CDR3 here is CSARGILAGGPSYEQYF. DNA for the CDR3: TGCAGTGCTAGAGGGATACTAGCGGGAGGGCCCTCCTACGAGCAGTACTTC.

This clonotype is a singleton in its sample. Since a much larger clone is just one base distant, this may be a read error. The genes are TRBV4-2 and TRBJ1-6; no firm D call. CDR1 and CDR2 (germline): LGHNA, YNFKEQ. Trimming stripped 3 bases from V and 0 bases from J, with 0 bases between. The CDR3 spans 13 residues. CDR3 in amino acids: CASSHSYNSPLHF. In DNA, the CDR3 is TGTGCCAGCAGCCACTCCTATAATTCACCCCTCCACTTT.

This chain's CDR3 is CASSFRLGGDIQYF. The CDR3 DNA reads as TGTGCCAGCAGTTTTAGGCTAGGGGGGGACATTCAGTACTTC. This chain connects TRBV28 to TRBJ2-4; D may be TRBD2 (7 bases). Germline lookup yields CDR1 MDHEN and CDR2 SYDVKM. The CDR3 has 14 residues. V dropped 3 bases and J dropped 8 bases, with 14 bases sitting between them.

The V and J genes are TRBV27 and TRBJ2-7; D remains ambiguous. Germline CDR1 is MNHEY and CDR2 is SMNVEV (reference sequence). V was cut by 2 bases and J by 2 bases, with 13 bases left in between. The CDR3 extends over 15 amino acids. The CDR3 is CASSLTDRPPYEQYF. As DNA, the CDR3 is TGTGCCAGCAGTTTAACGGACCGGCCCCCCTACGAGCAGTACTTC.

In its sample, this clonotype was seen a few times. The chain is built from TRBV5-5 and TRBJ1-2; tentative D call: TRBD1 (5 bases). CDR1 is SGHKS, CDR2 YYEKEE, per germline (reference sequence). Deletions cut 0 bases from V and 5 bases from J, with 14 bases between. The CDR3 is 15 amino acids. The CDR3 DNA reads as TGTGCCAGCAGCTTGGTGGGGGACGGAAAGTATGGCTACACCTTC. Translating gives CASSLVGDGKYGYTF.

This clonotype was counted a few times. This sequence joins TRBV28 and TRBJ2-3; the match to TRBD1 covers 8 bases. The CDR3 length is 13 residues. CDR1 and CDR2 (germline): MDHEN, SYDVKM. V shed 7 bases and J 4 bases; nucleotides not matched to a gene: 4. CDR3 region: CASNKQGADTQYF. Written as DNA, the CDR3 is TGTGCCAGCAACAAACAGGGGGCAGATACGCAGTATTTT.

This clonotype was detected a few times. The chain's CDR3 is CASSPAPDLPTQYF. The DNA for the CDR3 is TGTGCCAGCAGCCCTGCCCCGGACTTACCGACCCAGTACTTC. The V call is TRBV11-2, the J call TRBJ2-5; D is possibly TRBD2 (5 bases). Germline V gene lookup returns CDR1 SGHAT and CDR2 FQNNGV. This CDR3 has 14 amino acids. Deletions cut 5 bases from V and 7 bases from J, with 17 bases between.

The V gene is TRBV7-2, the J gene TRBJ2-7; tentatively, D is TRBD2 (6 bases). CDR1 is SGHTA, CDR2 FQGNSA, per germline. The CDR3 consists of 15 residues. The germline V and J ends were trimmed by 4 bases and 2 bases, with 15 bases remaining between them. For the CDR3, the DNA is TGTGCCAGCAGCTCGGCCGGGACTTCTCCCTACGAGCAGTACTTC. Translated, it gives CASSSAGTSPYEQYF.

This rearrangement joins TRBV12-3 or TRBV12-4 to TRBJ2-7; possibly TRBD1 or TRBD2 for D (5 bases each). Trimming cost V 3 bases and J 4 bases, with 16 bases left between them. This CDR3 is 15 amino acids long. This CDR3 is CASSLMGPIAYEQYF. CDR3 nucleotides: TGTGCCAGCAGTTTGATGGGACCCATAGCGTACGAGCAGTACTTC.

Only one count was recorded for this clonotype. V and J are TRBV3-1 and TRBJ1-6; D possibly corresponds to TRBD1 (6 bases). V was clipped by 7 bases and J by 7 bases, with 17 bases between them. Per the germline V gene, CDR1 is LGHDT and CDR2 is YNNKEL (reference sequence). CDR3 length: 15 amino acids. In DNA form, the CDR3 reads TGTGCCAGCACCGAGAGCACAGGGCGCAATTCACCCCTCCACTTT. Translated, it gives CASTESTGRNSPLHF.

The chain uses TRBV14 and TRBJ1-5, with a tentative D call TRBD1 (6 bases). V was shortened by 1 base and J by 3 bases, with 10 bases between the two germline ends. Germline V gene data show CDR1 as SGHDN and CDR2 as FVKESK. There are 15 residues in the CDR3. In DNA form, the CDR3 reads TGTGCCAGCAGCCAAGGGGGGGGCCTCAATCAGCCCCAGCATTTT. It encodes CASSQGGGLNQPQHF.

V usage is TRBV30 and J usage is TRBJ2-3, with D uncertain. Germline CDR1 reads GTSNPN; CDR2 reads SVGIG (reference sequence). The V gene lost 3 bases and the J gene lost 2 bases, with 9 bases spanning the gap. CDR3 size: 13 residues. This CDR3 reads CAWSSRITDTQYF. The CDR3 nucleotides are TGTGCCTGGAGCTCAAGGATCACAGATACGCAGTATTTT.

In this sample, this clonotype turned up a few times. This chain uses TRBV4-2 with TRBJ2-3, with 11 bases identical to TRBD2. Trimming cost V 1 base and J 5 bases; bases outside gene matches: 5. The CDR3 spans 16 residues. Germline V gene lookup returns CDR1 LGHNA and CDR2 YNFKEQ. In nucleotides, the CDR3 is TGTGCCAGCAGCCAAGCAACTAGCGGGAGCTTAGATACGCAGTATTTT. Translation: CASSQATSGSLDTQYF.

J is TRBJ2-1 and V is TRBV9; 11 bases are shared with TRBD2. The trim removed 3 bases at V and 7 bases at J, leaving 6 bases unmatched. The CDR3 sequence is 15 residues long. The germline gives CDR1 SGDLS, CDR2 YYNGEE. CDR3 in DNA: TGTGCCAGCAGCGCCACTAGCGGGAGCTCGAATGAGCAGTTCTTC. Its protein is CASSATSGSSNEQFF.

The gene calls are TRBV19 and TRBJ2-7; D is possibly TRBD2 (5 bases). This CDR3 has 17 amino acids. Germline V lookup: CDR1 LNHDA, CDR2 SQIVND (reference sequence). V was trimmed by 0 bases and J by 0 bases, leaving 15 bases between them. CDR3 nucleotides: TGTGCCAGTAGTATAGAAGGAGGCCGACATTTCTCCTACGAGCAGTACTTC. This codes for CASSIEGGRHFSYEQYF.

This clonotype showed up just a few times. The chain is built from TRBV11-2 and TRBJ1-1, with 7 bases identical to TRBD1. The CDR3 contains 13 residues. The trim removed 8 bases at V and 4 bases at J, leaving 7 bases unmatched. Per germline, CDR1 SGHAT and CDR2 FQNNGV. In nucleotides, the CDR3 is TGTGCCAGCGGAAGACAGGGTATCACTGAAGCTTTCTTT. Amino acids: CASGRQGITEAFF.

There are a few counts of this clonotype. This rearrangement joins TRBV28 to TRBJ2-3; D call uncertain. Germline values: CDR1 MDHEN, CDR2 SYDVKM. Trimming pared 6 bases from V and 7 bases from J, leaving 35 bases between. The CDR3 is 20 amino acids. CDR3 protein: CASSQETVHVDRRLAYTQYF. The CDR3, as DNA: TGTGCCAGCAGCCAAGAAACAGTTCATGTAGACCGACGTCTTGCCTATACGCAGTATTTT.

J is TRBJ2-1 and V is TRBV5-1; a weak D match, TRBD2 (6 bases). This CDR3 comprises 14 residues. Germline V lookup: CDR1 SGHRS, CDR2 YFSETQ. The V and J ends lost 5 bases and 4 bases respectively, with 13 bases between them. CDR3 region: CASSRREGYNEQFF. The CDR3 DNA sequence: TGCGCCAGCAGTCGGCGGGAAGGATACAATGAGCAGTTCTTC.

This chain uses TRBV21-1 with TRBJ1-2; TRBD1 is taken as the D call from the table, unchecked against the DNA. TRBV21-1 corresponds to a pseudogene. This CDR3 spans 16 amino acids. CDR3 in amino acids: CASSLRGQGTNYDYTF. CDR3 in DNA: TGTGCCAGCAGCCTGAGGGGACAGGGGACTAACTATGACTACACCTTC.

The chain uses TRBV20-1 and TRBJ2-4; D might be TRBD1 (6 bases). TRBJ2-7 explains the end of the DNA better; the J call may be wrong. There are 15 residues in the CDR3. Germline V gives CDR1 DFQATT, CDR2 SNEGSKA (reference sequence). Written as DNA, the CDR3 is TGCAGTGCTAGAGATATCAGGGACATTTCCTACGAGCAGTACTTC. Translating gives CSARDIRDISYEQYF.

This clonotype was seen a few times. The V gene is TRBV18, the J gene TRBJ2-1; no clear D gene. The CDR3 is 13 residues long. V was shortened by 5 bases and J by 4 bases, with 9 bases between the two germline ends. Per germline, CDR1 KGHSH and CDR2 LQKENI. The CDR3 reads CASSIDSYNEQFF. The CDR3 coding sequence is TGTGCCAGCTCAATCGACTCTTACAATGAGCAGTTCTTC.

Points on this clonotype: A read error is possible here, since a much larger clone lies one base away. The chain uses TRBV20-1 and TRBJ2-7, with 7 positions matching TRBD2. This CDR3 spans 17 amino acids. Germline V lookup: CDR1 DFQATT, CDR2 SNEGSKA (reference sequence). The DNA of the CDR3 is TGCAGTTCACGCAAGGGACGACCGGGAGGTCCCTCCTACGGGCAGTACTTC. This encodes CSSRKGRPGGPSYGQYF.

CDR3 DNA sequence: TGTGCCAGCGGTTCCGACTCCCGGGATAATTCACCCCTCCACTTT. It specifies CASGSDSRDNSPLHF. J is TRBJ1-6 and V is TRBV28; D uncertain. CDR3 length: 15 amino acids. Germline V gene lookup returns CDR1 MDHEN and CDR2 SYDVKM. Trimming shortened V by 8 bases and J by 5 bases, and 16 bases separated the two germline ends.